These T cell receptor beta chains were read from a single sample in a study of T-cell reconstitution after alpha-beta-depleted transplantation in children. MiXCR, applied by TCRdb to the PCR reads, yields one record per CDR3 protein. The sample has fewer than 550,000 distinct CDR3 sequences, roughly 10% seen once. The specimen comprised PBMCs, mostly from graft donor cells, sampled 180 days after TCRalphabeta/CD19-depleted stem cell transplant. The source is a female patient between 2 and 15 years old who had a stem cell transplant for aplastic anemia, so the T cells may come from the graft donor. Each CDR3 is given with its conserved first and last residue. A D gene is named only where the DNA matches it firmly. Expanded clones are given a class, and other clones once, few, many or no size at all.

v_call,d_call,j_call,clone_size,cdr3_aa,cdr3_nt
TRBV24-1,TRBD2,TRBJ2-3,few,CATRDSGSNTQYF,TGTGCCACCAGGGATAGCGGGAGCAATACGCAGTATTTT
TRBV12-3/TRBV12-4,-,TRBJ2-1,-,CASSRDANNEQFF,TGTGCCAGCAGCAGGGACGCCAATAATGAGCAGTTTTTC
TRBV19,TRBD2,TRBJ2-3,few,CASSRGLAASGTDTQYF,TGTGCCAGTAGTAGGGGACTAGCGGCCTCCGGCACAGATACGCAGTATTTT
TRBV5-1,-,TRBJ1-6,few,CASSLGPVGDGATLHF,TGCGCCAGCAGCCTGGGCCCCGTGGGTGACGGGGCCACCCTCCACTTT
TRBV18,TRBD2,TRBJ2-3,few,CASSPPTSGLSTDTQYF,TGTGCCAGCTCACCACCGACTAGCGGGCTTAGCACAGATACGCAGTATTTT
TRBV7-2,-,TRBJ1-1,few,CASSLTGRGNTEAFF,TGTGCCAGCAGCTTAACAGGGCGGGGGAACACTGAAGCTTTCTTT
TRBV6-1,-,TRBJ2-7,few,CASIDRSSYEQYF,TGTGCCAGTATAGACAGAAGCTCCTACGAGCAGTACTTC
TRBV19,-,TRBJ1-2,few,CASSTRGQRVYGYTF,TGTGCCAGTAGTACCCGCGGACAGCGCGTCTATGGCTACACCTTC
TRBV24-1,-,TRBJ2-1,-,CATSGRGLANEQFF,TGTGCCACCAGTGGTCGGGGACTCGCTAATGAGCAGTTCTTC
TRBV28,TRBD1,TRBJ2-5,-,CASSNPPNRGPGETQYF,TGTGCCAGCAGTAATCCCCCCAACAGGGGGCCGGGGGAGACCCAGTACTTC
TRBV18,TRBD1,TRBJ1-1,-,CASSPSRGDTEAFF,TGTGCCAGCTCACCTTCCAGGGGGGACACTGAAGCTTTCTTT
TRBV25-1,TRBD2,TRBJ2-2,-,CASSDWREWGTGELFF,TGTGCCAGCAGTGATTGGCGGGAGTGGGGCACCGGGGAGCTGTTTTTT
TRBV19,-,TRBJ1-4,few,CASSNSATNEKLFF,TGTGCCAGTAGTAACAGCGCAACTAATGAAAAACTGTTTTTT
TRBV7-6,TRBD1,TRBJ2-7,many,CASSPGQEHSYEQYF,TGTGCCAGCAGCCCAGGACAGGAGCATTCCTACGAGCAGTACTTC
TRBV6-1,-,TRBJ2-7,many,CASSEGILDSYEQYF,TGTGCCAGCAGTGAGGGCATCCTGGACTCCTACGAGCAGTACTTC
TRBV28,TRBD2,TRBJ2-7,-,CASSFFSRGGRYEQYF,TGTGCCAGCAGTTTCTTTTCCCGGGGAGGGCGCTACGAGCAGTACTTC
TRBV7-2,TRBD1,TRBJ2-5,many,CASSLAGTVQETQYF,TGTGCCAGCAGCTTAGCCGGGACAGTGCAAGAGACCCAGTACTTC
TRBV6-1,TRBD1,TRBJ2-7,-,CASSRGTGGIVNEQYF,TGTGCCAGCAGTCGGGGGACAGGGGGCATCGTAAACGAGCAGTACTTC
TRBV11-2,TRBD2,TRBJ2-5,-,CASRIPGLGGAETQYF,TGTGCCAGCAGAATCCCGGGACTAGGAGGAGCGGAGACCCAGTACTTC
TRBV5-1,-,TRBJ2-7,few,CASSSTSREYF,TGCGCCAGCAGCTCCACATCGCGGGAGTACTTC
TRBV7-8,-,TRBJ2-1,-,CASSFLPGNEQFF,TGTGCCAGCAGCTTTCTCCCAGGGAATGAGCAGTTCTTC
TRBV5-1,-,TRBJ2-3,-,CASSWNRVPDTQYF,TGCGCCAGCAGCTGGAACAGGGTCCCAGATACGCAGTATTTT
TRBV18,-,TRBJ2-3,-,CASSPGISDTQYF,TGTGCCAGCTCGCCCGGAATTTCAGATACGCAGTATTTT
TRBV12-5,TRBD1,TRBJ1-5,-,CASGQGWGGNQPQHF,TGTGCTAGTGGACAGGGGTGGGGCGGCAATCAGCCCCAGCATTTT
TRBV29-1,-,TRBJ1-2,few,CSTQDYGYTF,TGCAGCACCCAGGACTATGGCTACACCTTC
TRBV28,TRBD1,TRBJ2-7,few,CASRGTGTGYAEQYF,TGTGCCAGCAGGGGGACCGGGACAGGGTATGCCGAGCAGTACTTC
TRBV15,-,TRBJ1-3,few,CATSSPGLGNTIYF,TGTGCCACCAGCTCACCAGGGTTAGGAAACACCATATATTTT
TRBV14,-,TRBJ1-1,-,CASSQDGWTRIDEAFF,TGTGCCAGCAGCCAAGATGGGTGGACACGAATCGATGAAGCTTTCTTT
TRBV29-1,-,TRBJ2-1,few,CSVVSYNEQFF,TGCAGCGTTGTAAGCTACAATGAGCAGTTCTTC
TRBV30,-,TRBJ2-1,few,CAWGSFAEQFF,TGTGCCTGGGGTAGTTTCGCTGAGCAGTTCTTC
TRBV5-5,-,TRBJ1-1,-,CASSLWDSGGNTEAFF,TGTGCCAGCAGCTTGTGGGACTCCGGGGGGAACACTGAAGCTTTCTTT
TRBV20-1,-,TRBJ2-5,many,CSARKWGAIQETQYF,TGCAGTGCTAGAAAATGGGGGGCAATTCAAGAGACCCAGTACTTC
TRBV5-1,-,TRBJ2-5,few,CASSFGRAETQYF,TGCGCCAGCAGCTTTGGCAGGGCAGAGACCCAGTACTTC
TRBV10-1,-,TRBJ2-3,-,CASSAGTYLGDTQYF,TGCGCCAGCAGTGCGGGGACTTACTTGGGGGATACGCAGTATTTT
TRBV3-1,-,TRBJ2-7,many,CASSQDRLKAYEQYF,TGTGCCAGCAGCCAAGATCGGCTAAAAGCCTACGAGCAGTACTTC
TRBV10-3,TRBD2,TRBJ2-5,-,CAISESRFSGRGPGQETQYF,TGTGCCATCAGTGAGTCGAGGTTTAGCGGGAGGGGCCCGGGCCAAGAGACCCAGTACTTC
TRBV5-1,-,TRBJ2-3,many,CASSPQGRTDTQYF,TGCGCCAGCAGCCCCCAAGGGCGGACAGATACGCAGTATTTT
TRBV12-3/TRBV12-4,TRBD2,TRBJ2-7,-,CASSFLAGGHEQYF,TGTGCCAGCAGTTTTCTAGCGGGAGGTCACGAGCAGTACTTC
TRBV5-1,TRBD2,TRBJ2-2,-,CASSLKRERTGELFF,TGCGCCAGCAGCTTGAAGCGGGAGCGCACCGGGGAGCTGTTTTTT
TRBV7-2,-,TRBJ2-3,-,CASSLGCHQSDTQYF,TGTGCCAGCAGCTTAGGCTGTCACCAGTCAGATACGCAGTATTTT
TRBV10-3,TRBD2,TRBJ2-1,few,CAISESFLQETSGRNYNEQFF,TGTGCCATCAGTGAGTCGTTTCTTCAGGAGACTAGCGGGAGGAACTACAATGAGCAGTTCTTC
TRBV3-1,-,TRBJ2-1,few,CASSQYRWGFVNNEQFF,TGTGCCAGCAGCCAATATAGGTGGGGTTTCGTGAACAATGAGCAGTTCTTC
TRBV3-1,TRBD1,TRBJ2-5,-,CASSLSPGGQETQYF,TGTGCCAGCAGCCTCAGTCCAGGGGGCCAAGAGACCCAGTACTTC